These 9 T cell receptor beta chains share one sample of origin, sequenced in a study of blood T cell repertoires in COVID-19. Profiled with immunoSEQ multiplex PCR; TCRdb holds only in-frame clones, not every one. The sample has about 51,000 clones; about 91% are singletons. The specimen sequenced was peripheral blood. The origin of the receptors is a man aged 50 or older with acute or convalescent COVID-19.

The V and J genes are TRBV4-1 and TRBJ1-5, with 7 bases aligning to TRBD1. The CDR3 spans 15 residues. Germline values: CDR1 MGHRA, CDR2 YSYEKL. Trimming at V came to 3 bases and at J to 6 bases, leaving 8 bases not matched to a gene. CDR3 DNA sequence: TGCGCCAGCAGCCAGGATTTGGCAGGGGGTCAGCCCCAGCATTTT. This sequence encodes CASSQDLAGGQPQHF.

V gene TRBV5-8 combines with J gene TRBJ1-6, with TRBD1 matching over 9 bases. The CDR3 is made up of 15 amino acids. Trimming removed 7 bases from V and 9 bases from J; junction bases left unmatched: 11. Germline V lookup: CDR1 SGHTS, CDR2 YDEGEE. The CDR3: CASLLAGQGVSPLHF. As DNA, the CDR3 is TGTGCCAGCCTTCTTGCGGGACAGGGAGTTTCACCCCTCCACTTT.

This clone was found once. The gene calls are TRBV24-1 and TRBJ2-3, with a possible D match to TRBD1 (6 bases). The germline CDR1 and CDR2 sequences are KGHDR and SFDVKD. The germline V and J ends were trimmed by 9 bases and 8 bases, with 17 bases remaining between them. This CDR3 contains 13 residues. CDR3 bases: TGTGCCACCGGCCAGGGGCTCCGAGGTACGCAGTATTTT. This gives the protein CATGQGLRGTQYF.

DNA of the CDR3: TGTGCCAGCAGGAGTACGAAAGCGCAAGAGACCCAGTACTTC. Translated, it gives CASRSTKAQETQYF. The rearrangement uses TRBV2 and TRBJ2-5; D is uncertain. Germline lookup yields CDR1 SNHLY and CDR2 FYNNEI. The CDR3 spans 14 residues. The V and J ends lost 6 bases and 2 bases respectively, with 13 bases between them. Full variable domain (rest looked up from reference TRBV2 and TRBJ2-5): EPEVTQTPSHQVTQMGQEVILRCVPISNHLYFYWYRQILGQKVEFLVSFYNNEISEKSEIFDDQFSVERPDGSNFTLKIRSTKLEDSAMYFCASRSTKAQETQYFGPGTRLLVL.

Only one count was recorded for this clone. The V and J genes are TRBV2 and TRBJ2-7, with 13 bases lining up with TRBD2. Germline CDR1 SNHLY, CDR2 FYNNEI. With V trimmed by 6 bases and J by 13 bases, 12 bases remained unmatched. The CDR3 contains 14 residues. CDR3 DNA sequence: TGTGCCAGCAGCGGGACTAGCGGGGCCTCGGGGGAATACTTC. The encoded protein is CASSGTSGASGEYF.

The chain recombines TRBV25-1 with TRBJ1-6, with 8 nucleotides matching TRBD1. This CDR3 comprises 15 residues. Germline trimming cut 6 bases from V and 9 bases from J; bases unmatched to any gene: 10. CDR1 is MGHDK, CDR2 SYGVNS, per germline. The DNA of the CDR3 is TGTGCCAGCAGAGACGGACAGGGCTTGGGTTCACCCCTCCACTTT. As protein: CASRDGQGLGSPLHF. Together with reference TRBV25-1 and TRBJ1-6, the CDR3 gives the full variable domain: EADIYQTPRYLVIGTGKKITLECSQTMGHDKMYWYQQDPGMELHLIHYSYGVNSTEKGDLSSESTVSRIRTEHFPLTLESARPSHTSQYLCASRDGQGLGSPLHFGNGTRLTVT.

The chain is built from TRBV19 and TRBJ1-5, with 7 bases identical to TRBD1. The CDR3 has 17 amino acids. V lost 3 bases and J lost 3; bases outside the gene matches: 11. Germline CDR1 and CDR2: LNHDA and SQIVND (reference sequence). CDR3 DNA: TGTGCCAGTAGTATGGGGTCCGGGACAGCCCACAATCAGCCCCAGCATTTT. Protein: CASSMGSGTAHNQPQHF.

This clone was recorded a few times. The genes are TRBV3-1 (or the pseudogene TRBV3-2) and TRBJ1-4; TRBD1 might be the D (5 bases). CDR1 is LGHDT, CDR2 YNNKEL, per germline (reference sequence). This CDR3 is 12 amino acids long. With 4 bases removed from V and 10 bases from J, the gap between germline ends came to 10 bases. CDR3 DNA: TGTGCCAGCAGCCTTAATCAGGGAAAACTGTTTTTT. This gives the protein CASSLNQGKLFF.

V is TRBV5-4 and J is TRBJ2-1; TRBD2 aligns across 11 bases. Germline values: CDR1 SGHNT, CDR2 YYREEE (reference sequence). The CDR3 is 16 amino acids. V was clipped by 2 bases and J by 5 bases; unmatched bases: 6. Here the CDR3 reads CASSFPGTSGHNEQFF. CDR3 in DNA: TGTGCCAGCAGCTTCCCCGGGACTAGCGGTCACAATGAGCAGTTCTTC.